This T cell receptor (beta chain) was sequenced for a study of shared clonotypes between healthy human individuals (dated by TCRdb to about 2020). Broadly, across the study: A couple of women and a few men aged 18 to 49 years were included in the cohort. For each donor, CD4 naive and CD4 memory were each run on three plates, CD8 naive on two plates, and CD8 memory on one plate. The study deeply sequenced blood TCR repertoires of about 5 healthy adults to estimate repertoire size and the extent of clonotype sharing between individuals. To increase sequencing depth and limit assay-specific biases, TCR repertoire library preparation and sequencing were carried out by different laboratories using diverse techniques. Between about 0.8 and 9.5 billion PBMCs per donor were obtained by leukapheresis. What the study reported, not specific to this receptor: Naive subsets generally had larger estimated clonotype richness than memory subsets did. Clonotypes shared by all four sorted-subset donors showed higher generation probabilities than non-shared clonotypes. Across four donors, approximately 5% of naive CD4, approximately 3.6% of naive CD8, about 2% of memory CD4, and approximately 0.4% of memory CD8 clonotypes were shared. Based on pairwise subsampling, the degree of clonotype sharing among donors was expected to be affected by sequencing depth. The genetic and exposure-history diversity represented was limited by the small number of donors. Rarefaction of sorted-subset datasets indicated incomplete sequencing despite the large sequencing depth. Sampling was restricted to blood, and TCR repertoires in tissue are likely to differ from TCR repertoires in blood.

In the case of this clone: The target of this receptor is not known. No base quality information exists; no much larger clone differs at one position.

CDR1 and CDR2 were assigned from the germline V gene as SNHLY and FYNNEI. Inclusive of the bounding cysteine and phenylalanine, the CDR3 is 14 residues long. Just the 42-base CDR3 DNA is kept, in frame starting at base 1. V trim: 2 bases; J trim: 12 bases; unmatched bases: 8. The donors were healthy, HIV-negative adults who had no recently reported acute infections or vaccinations. Only Caucasian adults living in Nashville, Tennessee, USA were represented among the donors. CD4+ T cells were enriched by magnetic negative selection, after which naive cells were positively selected on CD45RA and the negative fraction was taken as the memory subset. Blood was collected by leukapheresis, and PBMCs were isolated by Ficoll-Histopaque density gradient centrifugation and then cryopreserved in liquid nitrogen vapor phase. Analytical flow cytometry was used to check the purity and quantity of every magnetically sorted T cell population. Each sorted fraction had its genomic DNA isolated and then quantified by UV absorbance on a Nanodrop 2000c.

Using the deep immunoSEQ assay, TCR CDR3 regions were amplified from genomic DNA by multiplex PCR. Genomic DNA extracted from each cell subset was distributed evenly over all wells of several immunoSEQ 96-well plates, and each plate served as one replicate. For sorted subsets, each replicate PCR was loaded with around 200 ng genomic DNA, equivalent to 32,000 or so T cell genomes. The purified libraries were quantified using a Qubit 3.0 fluorometer, sized with a Bioanalyzer 2100, and then quantified again using the KAPA Library Quantification kit. A separate single-read 150-cycle Illumina NextSeq 550 flow cell was used to sequence each immunoSEQ 96-well plate. Concerning the study's data processing: Because the immunoSEQ output included only junctional sequences and no quality scores, the filtering could not be the same as the filtering used for full-length reads. To assign V/J genes and CDR3, sequences were annotated against IMGT germline references using PyIR, a Python wrapper for IgBLAST v1.9. Reads were filtered out if the reads had weak V/J assignments (E-value above 1e-6), no CDR3, stop codons, out-of-frame junctions, or ambiguous translated residues. V3J clonotypes were defined as sequences sharing an identical inferred V gene, J gene, and CDR3 amino acid sequence. To compute the percentage overlap between repertoires, the number of shared unique clonotypes was divided by the size of the smaller repertoire. RTK rarefaction, the Chao1 estimator, and Recon v2.1 estimates of unobserved clonotypes were used to assess repertoire richness. Generation probabilities for all TCRbeta clonotypes obtained by the gDNA method from a few donors were computed using OLGA. Entries here come from immuneACCESS through TCRdb and include only in-frame sequences with V and J called. Some clones fail to appear in such tables; in the studies checked, an unresolved V gene covers under half of the shortfall, and the cause of the remainder is unknown. V and J calls and clone size come straight from that table; D and trimming were deduced from the DNA. The sample yields some 2.3 million clones; 85% to 95% were counted once. The ten largest account for approximately 0.4% of the sample.

The sequencing input was naive CD4+ T cells from PBMCs. What this sample's cell subset or site label stands for: CD45RA+ positively selected. The chain employs TRBV2 and TRBJ2-1; a stretch of 9 junction bases matches TRBD2. The sequence was obtained from a man between 18 and 35 years old in good health. Some clones in this sample may be carry-over from other donors' samples. At the DNA level, the sequence is TGTGCCAGCAGTGAAAGGCTAGCGGGACCCCGGCAGTTCTTC. Translated, it reads CASSERLAGPRQFF.